This T cell receptor (beta chain) was identified during a study of beta chain features in type 1 diabetes. V lost 9 bases to trimming and J lost 2 bases; unmatched junction nucleotides: 12. From germline, CDR1 is MDHEN and CDR2 SYDVKM. The CDR3 totals 16 residues. The sequenced template was cDNA made from the entire isolated RNA. Produced via immunoSEQ multiplex PCR; TCRdb's table is partial and in-frame only. The data contain 860,000 or so clones, 15% to 20% of them singletons. V gene TRBV28 combines with J gene TRBJ2-1; 8 nucleotides align to TRBD2. Sample: naive CD4+ T cells from blood. The clonotype comes from a woman aged 18-29 years in good health. CDR3 nucleotides: TGTGCCAGTCCCCCCCGGAGCGGGAGTACCTACAATGAGCAGTTCTTC. It is translated as CASPPRSGSTYNEQFF.